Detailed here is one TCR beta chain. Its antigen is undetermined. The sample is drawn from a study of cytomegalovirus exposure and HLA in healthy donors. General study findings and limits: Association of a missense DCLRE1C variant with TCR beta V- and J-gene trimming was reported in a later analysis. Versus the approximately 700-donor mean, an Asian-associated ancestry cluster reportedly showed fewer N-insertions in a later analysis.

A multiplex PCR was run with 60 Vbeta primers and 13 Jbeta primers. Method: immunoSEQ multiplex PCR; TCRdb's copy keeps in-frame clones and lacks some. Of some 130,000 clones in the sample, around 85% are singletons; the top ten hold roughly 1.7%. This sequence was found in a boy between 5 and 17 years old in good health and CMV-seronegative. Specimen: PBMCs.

Here the CDR3 DNA reads TGTGCCAGCAGCTCAGGTACCGATACGCAGTATTTT. Encoded protein: CASSSGTDTQYF. The rearrangement links TRBV5-4 to TRBJ2-3; D unresolved. The CDR3 totals 12 residues. The V end lost 3 bases, the J end lost 6 bases, and 8 bases lay between the germline ends. Germline V gene lookup returns CDR1 SGHNT and CDR2 YYREEE (reference sequence).